The rows below give T cell receptor beta chains drawn from one sample of a study of CD8 T cells in Susac syndrome. Via MiXCR, TCRdb re-called the immunoSEQ multiplex PCR reads, giving one row per CDR3 protein. The table includes 71,000 or so distinct CDR3 sequences, nearly 96% detected once. What was sequenced was CD4+ T cells from PBMCs. The receptors were sampled from a human donor with multiple sclerosis. The CDR3 runs from the conserved cysteine through the conserved F or W. The D gene is left open where the match is weak. The listing skips clone size in some rows; elsewhere it reads once, few, many or a size class.

J	size	V	D	DNA	CDR3
TRBJ1-2	-	TRBV3-1	-	TGTGCCAGCAGCAACCTCCCCCCGGGATACGGCTACACCTTC	CASSNLPPGYGYTF
TRBJ2-2	-	TRBV29-1	-	TGCAGCGTGAGGGACGTCGCGAACACCGGGGAGCTGTTTTTT	CSVRDVANTGELFF
TRBJ1-1	-	TRBV7-9	-	TGTGCCAGCAGCTTAAGATTGGGGCGGAACACTGAAGCTTTCTTT	CASSLRLGRNTEAFF
TRBJ2-1	-	TRBV7-2	-	TGTGCCACCCGACCTACAGGGTCCTACAATGAGCAGTTCTTC	CATRPTGSYNEQFF
TRBJ2-7	-	TRBV6-1	-	TGTGCCAGCCAAGGGGCCTTGCTCAGCTACGAGCAGTACTTC	CASQGALLSYEQYF
TRBJ2-2	-	TRBV9	-	TGTGCCAGCAGCGTAGCCCCAGCTCCGAACACCGGGGAGCTGTTTTTT	CASSVAPAPNTGELFF
TRBJ1-1	few	TRBV5-1	TRBD1	TGCGCCAGCAGCACCGGGACAGGGAGCACTGAAGCTTTCTTT	CASSTGTGSTEAFF
TRBJ2-1	-	TRBV3-1	TRBD2	TGTGCCAGCAGCCAAGACCTGGCTAGCGGGGGGGCCAGGCAGTTCTTC	CASSQDLASGGARQFF
TRBJ1-1	-	TRBV3-1	-	TGTGCCAGCAGCCCCTCACAGGGTGTGGTCACTGAAGCTTTCTTT	CASSPSQGVVTEAFF
TRBJ1-4	-	TRBV12-3/TRBV12-4	-	TGTGCCAGCAGTTTAAACGGCTTTCAGGGGGAAAAACTGTTTTTT	CASSLNGFQGEKLFF
TRBJ2-3	once	TRBV4-3	-	TGCGCCAGCAGCCAAGCGACCCAGGAGGGTTACCCAGATACGCAGTATTTT	CASSQATQEGYPDTQYF
TRBJ2-7	-	TRBV5-1	TRBD2	TGCGCCAGCAGCTTGGCCGGCGGTAGCGGGGGAAAGGAGCAGTACTTC	CASSLAGGSGGKEQYF
TRBJ2-1	-	TRBV29-1	TRBD1	TGCAGCGTTCACGGACAGGGTTATGCAAATGAGCAGTTCTTC	CSVHGQGYANEQFF
TRBJ1-2	-	TRBV4-1	-	TGCGCCAGCAGCCCCCCCGCTCCGCTCTATGGCTACACCTTC	CASSPPAPLYGYTF
TRBJ1-5	-	TRBV29-1	-	TGCAGCGTTGCTCAAGGACCACCCGATCAGCCCCAGCATTTT	CSVAQGPPDQPQHF
TRBJ2-7	-	TRBV4-1	-	TGCGCCAGCAGCCAAGATGGGTCCCCAGGGGACCCCTACGAGCAGTACTTC	CASSQDGSPGDPYEQYF
TRBJ1-1	-	TRBV12-3/TRBV12-4	TRBD1	TGTGCCAGCAGCGCGACAGGGGGAAACACTGAAGCTTTCTTT	CASSATGGNTEAFF
TRBJ1-1	once	TRBV6-6	-	TGTGCCAGCAGATCCGGGGCCGACCAGGGAGGCACTGAAGCTTTCTTT	CASRSGADQGGTEAFF
TRBJ2-1	-	TRBV5-4	TRBD1	TGTGCCAGCAGCTTGCAGGGGGACTCCTACAATGAGCAGTTCTTC	CASSLQGDSYNEQFF
TRBJ1-1	-	TRBV20-1	-	TGCAGTGCTAGTAGTTTCAGGAACCCTGAAGCTTTCTTT	CSASSFRNPEAFF
TRBJ2-1	-	TRBV7-2	-	TGTGCCAGCAGCTCCCTGCTGACAAACAATGAGCAGTTCTTC	CASSSLLTNNEQFF
TRBJ2-5	-	TRBV11-2	-	TGTGCCAGCAGTTATTACCCGACTCTTCTCCAAGAGACCCAGTACTTC	CASSYYPTLLQETQYF
TRBJ2-5	few	TRBV7-2	TRBD2	TGTGCCAGCAGCTTGGCCGGGGGGCAAGAGACCCAGTACTTC	CASSLAGGQETQYF
TRBJ2-6	-	TRBV19	TRBD1	TGTGCCAGTAGTATAGTAGGACAGGGTTTCTCTGGGGCCAACGTCCTGACTTTC	CASSIVGQGFSGANVLTF
TRBJ1-4	-	TRBV3-1	-	TGTGCCAGCAGCCAAGATAGGGTAGGCGGAAAACTGTTTTTT	CASSQDRVGGKLFF